This T cell receptor (beta chain) is from a study of response to subunit inactivated influenza vaccine. Findings of the study overall: A suggestion made by the authors is that each seasonal influenza vaccination recruits few new T cells.

TCRdb re-derived calls from the RT-PCR reads in MiXCR, one entry per CDR3 protein. The sample records about 520,000 distinct CDR3 sequences, roughly 27% being singletons. Germline V gene data show CDR1 as SGHRS and CDR2 as YFSETQ. The CDR3 has 13 residues. The germline V and J ends were trimmed by 6 bases and 6 bases, with 16 bases remaining between them. This clonotype came up a few times. Antigen: not known. The TCR originated in a man in his fifties or sixties who received an inactivated influenza vaccine. This material consisted of CD4+ T cells sorted from PBMCs, taken roughly 5 days after vaccination. The genes are TRBV5-1 and TRBJ2-7, with unresolved D. In DNA form, the CDR3 reads TGCGCCAGCACCTCGATGATGGGCGGCGAGCAGTACTTC. It translates to CASTSMMGGEQYF.